This TCR beta chain was found in a study of post-analysis software for immune sequencing data. The wider study: In terms of disease course, relapsing-remitting, secondary progressive and progressive-relapsing multiple sclerosis were included.

Each TCR beta cDNA library carried unique molecular identifiers. T cells numbering about 0.85 to 11 million yielded roughly 500,000 cDNA molecules. TCRdb ran MiXCR on the PCR reads and lists one entry per CDR3 protein. The sample has approximately 630,000 distinct CDR3 sequences, 55% to 60% seen once; the top ten hold around 10%. Study-level points and caveats: In multiple sclerosis, normalized Chao1 diversity was significantly below that of controls. Among four or five TRBV segments more frequent in patients than controls were TRBV5-6, TRBV5-1 and TRBV20-1. The F measure placed samples prepared in the same batch into strongly shared clusters.

This clonotype has only one observation. Antigen unknown. The CDR3 covers 16 residues. With 7 bases removed from V and 2 bases from J, the gap between germline ends came to 18 bases. J is TRBJ2-4 and V is TRBV12-3 or TRBV12-4; a possible D gene is TRBD1 (5 bases). Input material: blood. The receptor was derived from a girl aged 2-15 years with multiple sclerosis. For the CDR3, the DNA is TGTGCCAGCACCGAGGCGGCAGGGTCAACCAAAAACATTCAGTACTTC. This sequence encodes CASTEAAGSTKNIQYF.